Described below is a single TCR beta chain sequence and its context. This record comes from a study of blood T cell repertoires in COVID-19. In the study overall: Sample material is recorded as cDNA or gDNA derived from T cells, B-cell-depleted T cells, or PBMCs.

Seattle participants joined during active infection and were tracked over time. The CDR3 has 12 amino acids. V was cut by 4 bases and J by 4 bases, with 10 bases left in between. Germline CDR1 reads SQVTM; CDR2 reads ANQGSEA. Original processing methods: The authors estimated nucleated cell counts from reference gene primer amplification. Sequenced by immunoSEQ multiplex PCR; TCRdb stores in-frame clones only, minus some. V and J calls and clone size are copied from that table; D and trimming were computed from the DNA. Of 150,000 or so clones listed, roughly 88% were seen once; the top ten hold 8%. What was sequenced was peripheral blood. The chain joins TRBV29-1 to TRBJ2-5, with D possibly being TRBD1 (6 bases). The clonotype comes from a woman in her sixties with COVID-19, enrolled during active disease. DNA of the CDR3: TGCAGCGTTGGGACAGTGGGAGAGACCCAGTACTTC. Translated: CSVGTVGETQYF.